This T cell receptor (beta chain) was obtained from a study of shared clonotypes between healthy human individuals. General study results and limits: Investigators expected sequencing depth to affect clonotype sharing among donors.

Deletions cut 2 bases from V and 2 bases from J, with 7 bases between. Germline V gene sequence: CDR1 GTSNPN, CDR2 SVGIG (reference sequence). The CDR3 spans 13 residues. Each of the donors was a healthy adult who was HIV-negative and had not had a recent acute infection or vaccination. A word on this clone: As yet, its antigen is unknown.

As processed by the authors: Junction-only immunoSEQ sequences carried no quality scores, so filtering differed. TCRdb's table, derived via immunoSEQ multiplex PCR, lists solely in-frame clones and lacks some. Clone size and the V and J calls come from that table; the DNA yielded D and trimming. Of approximately 1.4 million clones in the sample, roughly 98% were seen once. The chain uses TRBV30 and TRBJ1-5; maybe TRBD1 (5 bases). The receptor comes from a man aged 25 to 40 in good health. Sample: naive CD4+ T cells sorted from blood. Subset: CD45RA+ positively selected. DNA for the CDR3: TGTGCCTGGAGTTGGGGGGGCAATCAGCCCCAGCATTTT. Protein sequence: CAWSWGGNQPQHF.